This is a list of T cell receptor beta chains from one sample in a study of T cell repertoires in cytomegalovirus infection. TCRdb re-called the reads with MiXCR, one entry per CDR3 protein. The sample holds approximately 730,000 distinct CDR3 sequences, 29% seen once. Which antigens these TCRs recognize remains unknown. Here the sequenced sample was cultured CD8+ T cells from PBMCs, taken from culture after CMV antigen stimulation. All receptors come from a human donor in good health (CMV status not recorded). Some clones in this sample may be carry-over from other donors' samples. Both conserved end residues are trimmed from each CDR3.

j_call,v_call,cdr3_length,cdr3_aa
TRBJ2-6,TRBV4-1,14,ASSQEASSGANVLT
TRBJ1-2,TRBV7-9,16,ASSLGPSYNEGHHGYT
TRBJ2-1,TRBV14,13,ASSFERTPPGEQF
TRBJ1-1,TRBV7-4,13,ASSRLQGADTEAF
TRBJ2-2,TRBV7-9,12,ASSPTPSTGELF
TRBJ2-3,TRBV6-6,13,ASSYQDGGIDTQY
TRBJ2-4,TRBV2,17,ASSEALSRQLPSKNIQY
TRBJ1-1,TRBV28,14,ASRPIPVLLGTEAF
TRBJ2-3,TRBV11-1,12,ASSFLSSTDTQY
TRBJ1-6,TRBV4-2,15,ASSLGTASSYNSPLH
TRBJ2-1,TRBV4-1,11,ASGESSYNEQF
TRBJ1-2,TRBV29-1,11,SVEWHGVYGYT
TRBJ2-7,TRBV7-8,14,ASSLGPLGLNYEQY
TRBJ2-1,TRBV7-8,16,ASSSYISLAGSYNEQF
TRBJ2-1,TRBV7-3,14,ASSPFRRGPGNEQF
TRBJ2-2,TRBV6-6,14,ASSYFISLNTGELF
TRBJ2-4,TRBV4-3,13,ASSQARGVKNIQY
TRBJ1-6,TRBV7-6,14,ASSPRDRGFNSPLH
TRBJ2-5,TRBV7-7,13,ASSLVRQTQETQY
TRBJ2-5,TRBV29-1,9,SVEARGTQY
TRBJ2-4,TRBV7-6,14,ASSPPIKDSKNIQY
TRBJ2-7,TRBV10-3,11,AITLGRDYEQY
TRBJ2-3,TRBV7-2,14,ASSSPKAGDRDTQY
TRBJ1-2,TRBV7-2,13,ASSLGQGSGYGYT
TRBJ1-1,TRBV12-3/TRBV12-4,12,ASSLTGVNTEAF
TRBJ2-1,TRBV20-1,11,SAIPTGVGEQF